These 2 T cell receptor beta chains were all obtained from the same sample, sequenced in a study of CD8+ T cells in alopecia areata. Treatment noted: oral pan-JAK inhibitor, 5-10 mg twice daily. Extracted RNA was reverse transcribed into cDNA, the sequencing template. Clones were read by immunoSEQ multiplex PCR, and TCRdb kept only the in-frame ones, dropping some. The sample has 75,000 to 80,000 clones; 66% are singletons. The sample was CD8+ T cells sorted from blood, taken at week 24, from a patient treated with tofacitinib. All receptors come from a human donor with alopecia areata.

The V call is TRBV6-1, the J call TRBJ2-1; the D is unclear. Looked up from germline, CDR1 is MNHNS and CDR2 is SASEGT. V lost 3 bases, J lost 10 bases, and 4 bases lay in between. The CDR3 has 10 residues. CDR3 bases: TGTGCCAGCAGTGAGTTAGAGCAGTTCTTC. Translated: CASSELEQFF.

The V gene is TRBV25-1, the J gene TRBJ2-6; D is perhaps TRBD1 (5 bases). Per the germline V gene, CDR1 is MGHDK and CDR2 is SYGVNS. The ends were cut back, 9 bases at V and 1 base at J, with 13 bases in the middle. The CDR3 totals 15 residues. CDR3 sequence reads: CASAHRQSGANVLTF. The CDR3 DNA is TGTGCCAGTGCCCATCGACAGTCTGGGGCCAACGTCCTGACTTTC.